This is a list of T cell receptor beta chains from one sample in a study of OX40 agonist ivuxolimab in advanced cancers. Clones were sequenced by immunoSEQ multiplex PCR, and TCRdb holds only the in-frame ones, with some missing. Among around 100,000 clones listed, about 90% were seen once. The material sequenced was CD4+ or CD8+ T cells sorted from blood, taken in a trial of the OX40 agonist ivuxolimab. The source of these receptors is an adult with an advanced solid tumor such as melanoma, head and neck, liver or kidney cancer. Each CDR3 is given with its conserved first and last residue.

j_gene: TRBJ2-1; v_gene: TRBV10-1; CDR3aa: CASSLLGNEQFF
j_gene: TRBJ2-2; v_gene: TRBV13; CDR3aa: CASSFKPNTGELFF
j_gene: TRBJ2-3; v_gene: TRBV19; CDR3aa: CASSMLAGADTDTQYF
j_gene: TRBJ2-7; v_gene: TRBV5-1; CDR3aa: CASSRGEQGYEQYF
j_gene: TRBJ2-1; v_gene: TRBV6-5; CDR3aa: CASTLREGWNEQFF
j_gene: TRBJ2-6; v_gene: TRBV7-9; CDR3aa: CASSRDGPSGANVLTF
j_gene: TRBJ2-3; v_gene: TRBV5-8; CDR3aa: CASPTGSGYTDTQYF
j_gene: TRBJ1-2; v_gene: TRBV7-9; CDR3aa: CASSLDLTGIYGYTF
j_gene: TRBJ2-2; v_gene: TRBV6-1; CDR3aa: CASSEFSGATTGELFF
j_gene: TRBJ2-1; v_gene: TRBV18; CDR3aa: CASSPLTSAHNEQFF
j_gene: TRBJ2-2; v_gene: TRBV19; CDR3aa: CARPSQGNRGHTGELFF
j_gene: TRBJ1-5; v_gene: TRBV27; CDR3aa: CASSLRLSQPQHF
j_gene: TRBJ2-5; v_gene: TRBV5-6; CDR3aa: CASSLKQVKETQYF
j_gene: TRBJ2-3; v_gene: TRBV7-8; CDR3aa: CASSSTGWPDTQYF
j_gene: TRBJ1-4; v_gene: TRBV10-3; CDR3aa: CAISGKTNEKLFF
j_gene: TRBJ1-1; v_gene: TRBV29-1; CDR3aa: CSALTGPTEAFF
j_gene: TRBJ2-3; v_gene: TRBV2; CDR3aa: CASSGTSTDTQYF